This TCR beta chain was sequenced during a study of blood T cells in healthy people across ages. Through a sample-barcoded 5' primer and a J-beta primer mix, a second PCR was run for about 6 to 11 cycles. TCRdb re-derived calls from the 5' RACE reads in MiXCR, one entry per CDR3 protein. The data show hundreds of thousands of distinct CDR3 sequences, around two fifths seen once. Per sample, extraction of total RNA gave at least 5.5 micrograms in every case. This CDR3 is built from 14 residues. The germline V gene encodes CDR1 SNHLY and CDR2 FYNNEI. V was clipped by 7 bases and J by 5 bases, with 17 bases between them. The sample holds a few counts of this clonotype.

The sequence was collected from a man in his sixties in good health. The chain recombines TRBV2 with TRBJ1-2; D is unclear. The material sequenced was blood. The DNA of the CDR3 is TGTGCCAGCATTGTCGAGCGGACCTCGTATGGCTACACCTTC. Protein: CASIVERTSYGYTF. Together with reference TRBV2 and TRBJ1-2, the CDR3 gives the full variable domain: EPEVTQTPSHQVTQMGQEVILRCVPISNHLYFYWYRQILGQKVEFLVSFYNNEISEKSEIFDDQFSVERPDGSNFTLKIRSTKLEDSAMYFCASIVERTSYGYTFGSGTRLTVV.